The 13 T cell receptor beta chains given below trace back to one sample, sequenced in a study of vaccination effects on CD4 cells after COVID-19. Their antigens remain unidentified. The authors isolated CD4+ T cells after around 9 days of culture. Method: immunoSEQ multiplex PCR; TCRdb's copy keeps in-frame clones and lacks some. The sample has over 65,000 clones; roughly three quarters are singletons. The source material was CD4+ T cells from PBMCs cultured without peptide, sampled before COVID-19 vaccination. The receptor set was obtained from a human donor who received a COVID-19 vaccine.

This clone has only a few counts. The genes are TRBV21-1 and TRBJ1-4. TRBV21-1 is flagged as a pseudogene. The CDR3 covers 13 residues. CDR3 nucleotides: TGTGCCAGTCCTCTTCGGGTCCGGGAAAAACTGTTTTTT. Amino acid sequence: CASPLRVREKLFF.

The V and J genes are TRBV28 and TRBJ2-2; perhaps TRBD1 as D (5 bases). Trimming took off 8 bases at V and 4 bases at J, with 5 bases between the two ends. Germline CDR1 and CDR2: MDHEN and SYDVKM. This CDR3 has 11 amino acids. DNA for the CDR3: TGTGCCAGCGGGGCCACCGGGGAGCTGTTTTTT. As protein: CASGATGELFF.

The chain's CDR3 is CASSQLNKVSSYEQYV. In DNA, the CDR3 is TGCGCCAGCAGCCAATTAAACAAGGTCAGCTCCTACGAGCAGTACGTC. The V call is TRBV4-1, the J call TRBJ2-7; D call uncertain. The CDR3 spans 16 residues. Germline V gives CDR1 MGHRA, CDR2 YSYEKL. V was cut by 2 bases and J by 0 bases, with 14 bases left in between.

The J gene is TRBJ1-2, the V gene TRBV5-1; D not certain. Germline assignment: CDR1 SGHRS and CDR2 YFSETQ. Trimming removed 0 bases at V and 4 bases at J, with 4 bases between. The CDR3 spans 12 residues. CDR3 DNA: TGCGCCAGCAGCTTGGTCGGCTATGGCTACACCTTC. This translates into CASSLVGYGYTF.

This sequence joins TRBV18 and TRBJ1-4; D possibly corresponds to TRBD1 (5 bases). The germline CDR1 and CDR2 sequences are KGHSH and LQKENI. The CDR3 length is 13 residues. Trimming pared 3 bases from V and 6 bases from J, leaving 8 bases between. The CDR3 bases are TGTGCCAGCTCACCGGGAGGGGATGAAAAACTGTTTTTT. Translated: CASSPGGDEKLFF.

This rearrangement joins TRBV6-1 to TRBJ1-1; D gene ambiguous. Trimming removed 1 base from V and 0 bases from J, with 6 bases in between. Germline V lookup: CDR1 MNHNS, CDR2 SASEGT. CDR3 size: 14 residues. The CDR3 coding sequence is TGTGCCAGCAGTGAAGGGATAGTGAACACTGAAGCTTTCTTT. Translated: CASSEGIVNTEAFF.

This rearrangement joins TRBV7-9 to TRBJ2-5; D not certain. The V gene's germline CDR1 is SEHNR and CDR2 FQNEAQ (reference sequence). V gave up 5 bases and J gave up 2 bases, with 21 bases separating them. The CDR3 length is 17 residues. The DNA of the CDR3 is TGTGCCAGCAGCCATACCCTAGGGATTTTTGGGCAAGAGACCCAGTACTTC. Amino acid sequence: CASSHTLGIFGQETQYF.

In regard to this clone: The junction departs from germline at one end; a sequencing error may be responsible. This chain's CDR3 is CASSQGGLRREAQYF. The CDR3 DNA reads as TGTGCCAGCTCACAAGGAGGTTTGAGAAGAGAGGCCCAGTACTTC. The chain carries TRBV18 and TRBJ2-5, with D tentatively TRBD2 (5 bases). The CDR3 runs 15 residues. The germline gives CDR1 KGHSH, CDR2 LQKENI.

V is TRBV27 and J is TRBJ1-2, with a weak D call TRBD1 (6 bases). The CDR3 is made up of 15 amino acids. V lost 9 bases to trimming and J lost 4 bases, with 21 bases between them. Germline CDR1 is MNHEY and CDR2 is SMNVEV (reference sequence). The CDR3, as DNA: TGTGCCAGACCGTTGGACAGTTTCGGGGGCTATGGCTACACCTTC. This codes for CARPLDSFGGYGYTF.

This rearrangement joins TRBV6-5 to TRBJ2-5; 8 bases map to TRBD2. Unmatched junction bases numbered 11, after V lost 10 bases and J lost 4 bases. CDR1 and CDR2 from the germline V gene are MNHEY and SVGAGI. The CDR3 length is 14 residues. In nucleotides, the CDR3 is TGTGCCACCCAACAAGCCCGGGGGGGAGAGACCCAGTACTTC. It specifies CATQQARGGETQYF.

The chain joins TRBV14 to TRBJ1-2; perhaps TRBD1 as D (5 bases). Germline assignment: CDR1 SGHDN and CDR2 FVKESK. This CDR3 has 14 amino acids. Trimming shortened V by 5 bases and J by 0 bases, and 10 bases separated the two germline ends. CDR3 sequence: CASSERGPNYGYTF. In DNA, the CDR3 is TGTGCCAGCAGCGAAAGGGGCCCTAACTATGGCTACACCTTC.

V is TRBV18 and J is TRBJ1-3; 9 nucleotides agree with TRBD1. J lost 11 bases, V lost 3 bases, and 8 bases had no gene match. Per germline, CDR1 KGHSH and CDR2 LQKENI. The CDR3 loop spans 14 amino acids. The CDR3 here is CASSPGGQGMAIYF. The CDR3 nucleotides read TGTGCCAGCTCACCTGGTGGACAGGGGATGGCCATATATTTT.

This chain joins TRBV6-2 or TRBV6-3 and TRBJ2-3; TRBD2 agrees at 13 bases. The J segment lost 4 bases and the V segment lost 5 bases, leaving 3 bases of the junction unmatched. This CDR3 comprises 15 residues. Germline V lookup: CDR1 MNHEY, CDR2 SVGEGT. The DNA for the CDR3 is TGTGCCAGCAGTCTAGGGACTAGCGGGGCAGATACGCAGTATTTT. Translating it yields CASSLGTSGADTQYF.